Detailed here is one TCR beta chain. Method: immunoSEQ multiplex PCR; TCRdb's copy keeps in-frame clones and lacks some. The sample comprises around 74,000 clones, 75% to 90% of which are singletons, and around 3% rests with the top ten. These data belong to a study of T cell changes during pregnancy in multiple sclerosis. The trim removed 2 bases at V and 5 bases at J, leaving 6 bases unmatched. Germline CDR1 reads SGHNT; CDR2 reads YYREEE (reference sequence). The length of the CDR3 is 14 residues. This chain links TRBV5-4 with TRBJ1-2, with 7 positions matching TRBD1. The receptor's source is a female donor with multiple sclerosis, enrolled in a pregnancy study. This sample comprised peripheral blood, obtained before pregnancy. DNA for the CDR3: TGTGCCAGCAGCTTTGGAGACAGGGCGTATGGCTACACCTTC. Translation: CASSFGDRAYGYTF.